The 12 T cell receptor beta chains given below trace back to one sample, sequenced in a study of siplizumab effects on memory and regulatory T cells. Sequencing was performed with immunoSEQ multiplex PCR; in TCRdb, only in-frame clones are kept and a portion is missing. The sample contains roughly 100,000 clones, roughly 91% of which appear only once. What was sequenced was non-Treg CD4+ T cells sorted from blood. The receptors come from a human donor in good health.

The V gene is TRBV19, the J gene TRBJ2-1, with 10 nucleotides matching TRBD2. J gave up 5 bases and V 5 bases, and 9 bases lay outside the gene matches. The CDR3 sequence is 16 residues long. The germline gives CDR1 LNHDA, CDR2 SQIVND (reference sequence). The CDR3 sequence: CASSFLAGVIDNEQFF. CDR3 nucleotides: TGTGCCAGTAGTTTCCTAGCGGGAGTGATTGACAATGAGCAGTTCTTC.

The V gene is TRBV5-1, the J gene TRBJ2-1; 8 bases map to TRBD2. V shed 2 bases and J 7 bases; nucleotides not matched to a gene: 8. This CDR3 has 15 amino acids. The germline CDR1 and CDR2 sequences are SGHRS and YFSETQ. CDR3 amino acids: CASSFRDGGGNEQFF. CDR3 sequence (DNA): TGCGCCAGCAGCTTCCGGGATGGCGGGGGGAATGAGCAGTTCTTC.

The chain employs TRBV19 and TRBJ2-1; D is perhaps TRBD1 or TRBD2 (5 bases each). The CDR3 length is 13 residues. Trimming took 8 bases from V and 3 from J, leaving 11 bases between them. Germline V lookup: CDR1 LNHDA, CDR2 SQIVND (reference sequence). This chain's CDR3 is CASSRDRYNEQFF. CDR3 DNA sequence: TGTGCCAGTTCTCGGGACCGCTACAATGAGCAGTTCTTC. The complete variable domain, with remaining parts taken from reference TRBV19 and TRBJ2-1, reads DGGITQSPKYLFRKEGQNVTLSCEQNLNHDAMYWYRQDPGQGLRLIYYSQIVNDFQKGDIAEGYSVSREKKESFPLTVTSAQKNPTAFYLCASSRDRYNEQFFGPGTRLTVL.

CDR3: CASSLAGTPSQETQYF. The CDR3 DNA sequence: TGCGCCAGCAGCTTGGCCGGGACACCATCGCAAGAGACCCAGTACTTC. This chain joins TRBV5-1 and TRBJ2-5, with D perhaps TRBD1 (6 bases). This CDR3 has 16 amino acids. The germline CDR1 and CDR2 sequences are SGHRS and YFSETQ. V lost 0 bases to trimming and J lost 2 bases, with 14 bases between them.

The rearrangement uses TRBV4-1 and TRBJ2-1; 9 bases line up with TRBD1. Germline CDR1 reads MGHRA; CDR2 reads YSYEKL. The CDR3 totals 15 residues. V shed 4 bases and J 9 bases; nucleotides not matched to a gene: 10. The CDR3 DNA reads TGCGCCAGCAGCCGCCCGGGACAGGGATCGAGTGAGCAGTTCTTC. This encodes CASSRPGQGSSEQFF.

The V gene is TRBV7-9, the J gene TRBJ2-1; the match to TRBD2 covers 9 bases. The CDR3 extends over 16 amino acids. Germline CDR1 and CDR2: SEHNR and FQNEAQ (reference sequence). Trimming at V came to 5 bases and at J to 4 bases, leaving 9 bases not matched to a gene. CDR3 in DNA: TGTGCCAGCAGCCCCACCGGCGGGAGGGAATACAATGAGCAGTTCTTC. This translates into CASSPTGGREYNEQFF.

The chain couples TRBV28 to TRBJ2-3; 7 bases are a match to TRBD1. The germline gives CDR1 MDHEN, CDR2 SYDVKM. The CDR3 length is 17 residues. V dropped 6 bases and J dropped 4; count of bases not matched to a gene: 16. Written as DNA, the CDR3 is TGTGCCAGCAGACCTTCGACAGGGACAGTCGGGGCAGATACGCAGTATTTT. This gives the protein CASRPSTGTVGADTQYF.

This chain links TRBV7-9 with TRBJ2-5; a possible D gene is TRBD1 (6 bases). Trimming left V 6 bases short and J 1 base short, with 15 bases between. This CDR3 spans 15 amino acids. Germline CDR1 is SEHNR and CDR2 is FQNEAQ (reference sequence). The CDR3 reads CASRANRVGQETQYF. In DNA form, the CDR3 reads TGTGCCAGCAGGGCTAACAGGGTCGGCCAAGAGACCCAGTACTTC.

The CDR3 spells CASSLTSPTGELFF. Here the CDR3 DNA reads TGTGCCAGCAGCTTAACTTCCCCCACCGGGGAGCTGTTTTTT. The chain recombines TRBV7-3 with TRBJ2-2; D remains unclear. The germline V gene has CDR1 SGHTA and CDR2 FQGTGA. With 0 bases removed from V and 4 bases from J, the gap between germline ends came to 6 bases. The CDR3 sequence is 14 residues long.

This chain joins TRBV14 and TRBJ2-2, with a weak D call TRBD2 (5 bases). Trimming pared 6 bases from V and 4 bases from J, leaving 9 bases between. The length of the CDR3 is 13 residues. Germline V gene lookup returns CDR1 SGHDN and CDR2 FVKESK. Here the CDR3 reads CASRLVGTGELFF. CDR3 DNA: TGTGCCAGCAGACTAGTCGGCACCGGGGAGCTGTTTTTT.

This chain connects TRBV5-1 to TRBJ2-7, with 13 bases fitting TRBD2. CDR1 is SGHRS and CDR2 is YFSETQ in the germline V gene. This CDR3 has 15 residues. V shed 4 bases and J 2 bases; nucleotides not matched to a gene: 3. CDR3 sequence reads: CASSDGTSGAYEQYF. CDR3 DNA sequence: TGCGCCAGCAGCGATGGGACTAGCGGGGCCTACGAGCAGTACTTC.

J is TRBJ1-1 and V is TRBV5-5; TRBD1 might be the D (5 bases). The CDR3 contains 14 residues. The germline V gene encodes CDR1 SGHKS and CDR2 YYEKEE (reference sequence). Trimming removed 1 base from V and 5 bases from J, with 12 bases in between. The CDR3 loop is CASSLRPGETEAFF. CDR3 nucleotides: TGTGCCAGCAGCTTGAGGCCGGGGGAAACTGAAGCTTTCTTT.